This is a list of T cell receptor beta chains from one sample in a study of blood T cell repertoires in COVID-19. Only in-frame clones appear in the TCRdb table, and some are missing; sequencing was by immunoSEQ multiplex PCR. Here the sample spans a few hundred thousand clones, about 70% being singletons. The specimen sequenced was peripheral blood. The receptors originated from a woman of 80 years or more with acute or convalescent COVID-19. Both conserved end residues are part of each CDR3. D genes are given only for firm matches. Rows give clone size only sometimes, using once, few, many, or a class for an expanded clone.

TRBJ1-2 | TRBD1 | . | TRBV6-5 | CASSYRAGGYGYTF | TGTGCCAGCAGTTACAGGGCAGGGGGATATGGCTACACCTTC
TRBJ2-1 | TRBD1 | . | TRBV2 | CASGTGFNEQFF | TGTGCCAGCGGGACAGGGTTCAATGAGCAGTTCTTC
TRBJ2-3 | TRBD2 | few | TRBV5-1 | CASSSLAGKLDTQYF | TGCGCCAGCAGCTCACTAGCGGGGAAGTTAGATACGCAGTATTTT
TRBJ1-4 | . | . | TRBV18 | CASSPRLGTNEKLFF | TGTGCCAGCTCCCCGCGGTTAGGAACTAATGAAAAACTGTTTTTT
TRBJ1-1 | . | . | TRBV9 | CASSVGTGTEAFF | TGTGCCAGCAGCGTAGGGACGGGAACTGAAGCTTTCTTT
TRBJ1-6 | . | once | TRBV7-8 | CASSYQGKNSPLHF | TGTGCCAGCAGCTACCAGGGGAAGAATTCACCCCTCCACTTT
TRBJ2-1 | TRBD2 | . | TRBV4-1 | CASSQGTSVYNEQFF | TGCGCCAGCAGCCAAGGGACTAGCGTCTACAATGAGCAGTTCTTC
TRBJ1-3 | TRBD1 | . | TRBV5-1 | CASSLAATGGNTIYF | TGCGCCAGCAGCTTGGCCGCGACAGGGGGAAACACCATATATTTT
TRBJ2-1 | TRBD2 | . | TRBV4-1 | CASSQGTSGNNNEQFF | TGCGCCAGCAGCCAAGGGACTAGCGGGAATAACAATGAGCAGTTCTTC
TRBJ2-2 | . | . | TRBV5-6 | CASSLLSSPNTGELFF | TGTGCCAGCAGCTTGCTGTCTAGCCCCAACACCGGGGAGCTGTTTTTT
TRBJ2-6 | . | . | TRBV30 | CAWRGGSSGANVLTF | TGTGCCTGGAGGGGTGGGAGCTCTGGGGCCAACGTCCTGACTTTC
TRBJ1-5 | . | . | TRBV6-1 | CASSEEGGIGAQHF | TGTGCCAGCAGTGAAGAAGGAGGGATTGGAGCCCAGCATTTT
TRBJ2-1 | . | . | TRBV5-1 | CASSLEARAWDEQFF | TGCGCCAGCAGCTTGGAAGCCAGGGCCTGGGATGAGCAGTTCTTC
TRBJ1-6 | . | . | TRBV7-2 | CASSLRGRANNSPLHF | TGTGCCAGCAGCTTAAGGGGGAGGGCTAATAATTCACCCCTCCACTTT
TRBJ2-1 | . | . | TRBV7-3 | CASSSARQVSYNEQFF | TGTGCCAGCAGCTCCGCTCGACAGGTCTCCTACAATGAGCAGTTCTTC
TRBJ1-2 | TRBD1 | many | TRBV5-1 | CASSLGGTGSVGGYTF | TGCGCCAGCAGCTTGGGCGGGACAGGGAGTGTCGGTGGCTACACCTTC
TRBJ2-7 | TRBD2 | . | TRBV9 | CASSSPGTSGYSYEQYF | TGTGCCAGCAGCAGCCCCGGGACTAGCGGTTACTCCTACGAGCAGTACTTC
TRBJ1-1 | . | . | TRBV5-1 | CASSPPGNTEAFF | TGCGCCAGCAGCCCCCCGGGGAACACTGAAGCTTTCTTT
TRBJ1-5 | . | . | TRBV9 | CASRRGGDETLNQPQHF | TGTGCCAGTCGAAGAGGGGGGGACGAGACCTTAAATCAGCCCCAGCATTTT
TRBJ1-6 | TRBD1 | . | TRBV27 | CASSAGQGASSPLHF | TGTGCCAGCAGTGCGGGACAGGGGGCATCTTCACCCCTCCACTTT
TRBJ2-1 | . | . | TRBV7-3 | CASSQARDDEQFF | TGTGCCAGCAGCCAGGCCAGGGATGATGAGCAGTTCTTC
TRBJ1-6 | . | many | TRBV12-3/TRBV12-4 | CASSLGANSPLHF | TGTGCCAGCAGTTTAGGAGCCAATTCACCCCTCCACTTT
TRBJ1-1 | TRBD1 | . | TRBV28 | CASNLQGMNTEAFF | TGTGCCAGCAATTTACAGGGGATGAACACTGAAGCTTTCTTT
TRBJ1-1 | . | . | TRBV5-4 | CASSPQNQGNTEAFF | TGTGCCAGCAGCCCACAGAACCAAGGTAACACTGAAGCTTTCTTT
TRBJ1-2 | . | . | TRBV3-1/TRBV3-2 | CASSQGGVGYTF | TGTGCCAGCAGCCAAGGGGGGGTTGGCTACACCTTC
TRBJ1-4 | TRBD1 | once | TRBV19 | CASSPDRVGYEKLFF | TGTGCCAGTAGTCCAGACAGGGTGGGTTATGAAAAACTGTTTTTT
TRBJ1-2 | TRBD1 | once | TRBV7-2 | CASSFGGDRVYGYTF | TGTGCCAGCAGCTTCGGGGGGGACAGGGTTTATGGCTACACCTTC
TRBJ1-3 | TRBD1 | . | TRBV2 | CASRGQQDTTIYF | TGTGCCAGCAGGGGACAGCAAGATACCACCATATATTTT
TRBJ2-2 | TRBD2 | . | TRBV2 | CASIGTSRNTGELFF | TGTGCCAGCATCGGGACTAGCCGGAACACCGGGGAGCTGTTTTTT
TRBJ2-1 | TRBD1 | . | TRBV5-1 | CASSLSGTGGLDEQFF | TGCGCCAGCAGCCTGTCCGGGACAGGGGGCCTCGATGAGCAGTTCTTC
TRBJ2-3 | TRBD2 | . | TRBV5-1 | CASSPGLAGSTDTQYF | TGCGCCAGCAGCCCCGGACTAGCGGGAAGCACAGATACGCAGTATTTT
TRBJ2-5 | . | . | TRBV7-9 | CASTPQGLQETQYF | TGTGCCAGCACTCCACAGGGCCTCCAAGAGACCCAGTACTTC
TRBJ2-2 | . | . | TRBV6-4 | CASSDSWAAPGELFF | TGTGCCAGCAGTGACTCTTGGGCAGCTCCCGGGGAGCTGTTTTTT
TRBJ1-6 | . | . | TRBV2 | CASCRDSASYNSPLHF | TGTGCCAGCTGCCGGGACTCCGCCTCCTATAATTCACCCCTCCACTTT
TRBJ2-2 | . | . | TRBV11-2 | CASSLIGAGGELFF | TGTGCCAGCAGCTTAATAGGGGCTGGCGGGGAGCTGTTTTTT
TRBJ2-4 | TRBD1 | . | TRBV5-1 | CASSPGQGQNIQYF | TGCGCCAGCAGCCCGGGACAGGGGCAAAACATTCAGTACTTC
TRBJ1-1 | TRBD1 | few | TRBV7-2 | CASSPSDRGYTEAFF | TGTGCCAGCAGCCCTTCGGACAGGGGGTACACTGAAGCTTTCTTT
TRBJ1-2 | TRBD1 | . | TRBV6-5 | CASTQQGTENYGYTF | TGTGCCAGCACACAACAGGGGACAGAAAACTATGGCTACACCTTC
TRBJ2-4 | . | . | TRBV2 | CASRQAGTTKNIQYF | TGTGCCAGCAGACAAGCGGGGACAACCAAAAACATTCAGTACTTC
TRBJ1-1 | TRBD1 | . | TRBV18 | CASSRTGGNTEAFF | TGTGCCAGCTCACGGACAGGGGGGAACACTGAAGCTTTCTTT
TRBJ2-2 | . | . | TRBV2 | CASSGDGGRTGELFF | TGTGCCAGCAGTGGAGACGGGGGGCGCACCGGGGAGCTGTTTTTT
TRBJ1-1 | . | . | TRBV2 | CASSFSGQKNTEAFF | TGTGCCAGCAGTTTCTCGGGACAAAAGAACACTGAAGCTTTCTTT
TRBJ1-2 | TRBD1 | . | TRBV19 | CASSIPPQGTYGYTF | TGTGCCAGTAGTATACCCCCACAGGGGACCTATGGCTACACCTTC
TRBJ1-1 | . | . | TRBV2 | CASKRDATEAFF | TGTGCCAGCAAACGGGATGCCACTGAAGCTTTCTTT
TRBJ1-5 | . | . | TRBV6-2/TRBV6-3 | CASSRRTVPWGNQPQHF | TGTGCCAGCAGCCGTCGGACAGTGCCGTGGGGCAATCAGCCCCAGCATTTT
TRBJ1-2 | . | . | TRBV6-5 | CASSPQGFNYGYTF | TGTGCCAGCAGTCCACAGGGATTTAACTATGGCTACACCTTC
TRBJ1-1 | . | . | TRBV5-6 | CASSLMEGEAFF | TGTGCCAGCTCCCTTATGGAGGGAGAAGCTTTCTTT
TRBJ2-3 | . | . | TRBV2 | CADRLGGLTDTQYF | TGTGCCGACCGATTGGGGGGGCTCACAGATACGCAGTATTTT
TRBJ1-5 | TRBD1 | . | TRBV4-1 | CASSQAPDRAGNQPQHF | TGCGCCAGCAGCCAAGCCCCGGACAGGGCCGGCAATCAGCCCCAGCATTTT
TRBJ1-2 | TRBD1 | . | TRBV23-1 | CASSQCGQGDGYTF | TGCGCCAGCAGTCAATGTGGACAGGGAGATGGCTACACCTTC
TRBJ1-3 | TRBD1 | . | TRBV11-2 | CASSFDRGSGNTIYF | TGTGCCAGCAGCTTCGACAGGGGCTCTGGAAACACCATATATTTT
TRBJ2-1 | . | . | TRBV11-2 | CASSPRLVSYEQFF | TGTGCCAGCAGCCCCCGACTAGTAAGCTATGAGCAGTTCTTC
TRBJ1-1 | . | . | TRBV12-3/TRBV12-4 | CASSWRVNTEAFF | TGTGCCAGCAGTTGGCGGGTGAACACTGAAGCTTTCTTT
TRBJ2-6 | TRBD1 | once | TRBV5-6 | CASSLNRGQVSGANVLTF | TGTGCCAGCAGCCTGAACAGGGGGCAGGTCTCTGGGGCCAACGTCCTGACTTTC
TRBJ2-7 | TRBD2 | . | TRBV3-1/TRBV3-2 | CASSQPGTSYEQYF | TGTGCCAGCAGCCAACCCGGGACTAGCTACGAGCAGTACTTC
TRBJ1-2 | . | few | TRBV18 | CASSPTDSHYGYTF | TGTGCCAGCTCACCCACAGATTCCCACTATGGCTACACCTTC
TRBJ2-5 | TRBD2 | . | TRBV5-1 | CASSLGSGRIGGETQYF | TGCGCCAGCAGCTTGGGTAGCGGGAGAATTGGAGGGGAGACCCAGTACTTC
TRBJ1-2 | TRBD1 | . | TRBV5-1 | CASSLFGQGDGYTF | TGCGCCAGCAGCTTGTTCGGACAGGGAGATGGCTACACCTTC
TRBJ2-7 | TRBD1 | few | TRBV14 | CASNNRGITHEQYF | TGTGCCAGCAATAACAGGGGCATCACCCACGAGCAGTACTTC
TRBJ2-7 | . | . | TRBV10-3 | CAISEVKENEQYF | TGTGCCATCAGTGAAGTTAAGGAGAACGAGCAGTACTTC